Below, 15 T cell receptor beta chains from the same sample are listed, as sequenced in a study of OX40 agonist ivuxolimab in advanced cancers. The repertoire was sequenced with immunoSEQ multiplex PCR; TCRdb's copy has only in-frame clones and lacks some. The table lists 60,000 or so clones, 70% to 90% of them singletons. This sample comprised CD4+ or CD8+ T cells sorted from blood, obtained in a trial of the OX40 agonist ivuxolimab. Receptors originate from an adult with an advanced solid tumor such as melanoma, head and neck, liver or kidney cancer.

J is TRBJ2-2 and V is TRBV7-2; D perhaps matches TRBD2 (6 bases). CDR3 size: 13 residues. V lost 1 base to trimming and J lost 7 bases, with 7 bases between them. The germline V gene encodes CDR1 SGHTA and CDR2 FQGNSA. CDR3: CASSLVRGGELFF. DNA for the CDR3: TGTGCCAGCAGCTTAGTGCGGGGCGGGGAGCTGTTTTTT.

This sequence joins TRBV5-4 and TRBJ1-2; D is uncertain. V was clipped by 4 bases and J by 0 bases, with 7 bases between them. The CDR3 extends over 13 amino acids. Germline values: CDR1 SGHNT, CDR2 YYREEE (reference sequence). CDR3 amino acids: CASSIDTNYGYTF. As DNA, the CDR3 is TGTGCCAGCAGCATAGACACTAACTATGGCTACACCTTC. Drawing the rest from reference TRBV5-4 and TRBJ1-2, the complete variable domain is ETGVTQSPTHLIKTRGQQVTLRCSSQSGHNTVSWYQQALGQGPQFIFQYYREEENGRGNFPPRFSGLQFPNYSSELNVNALELDDSALYLCASSIDTNYGYTFGSGTRLTVV.

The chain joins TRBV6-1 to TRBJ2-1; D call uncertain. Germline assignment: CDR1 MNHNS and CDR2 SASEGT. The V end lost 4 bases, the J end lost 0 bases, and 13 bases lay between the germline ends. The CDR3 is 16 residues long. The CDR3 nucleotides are TGTGCCAGCAGTGGGGGTAGTAGGAGCTCCTACAATGAGCAGTTCTTC. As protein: CASSGGSRSSYNEQFF.

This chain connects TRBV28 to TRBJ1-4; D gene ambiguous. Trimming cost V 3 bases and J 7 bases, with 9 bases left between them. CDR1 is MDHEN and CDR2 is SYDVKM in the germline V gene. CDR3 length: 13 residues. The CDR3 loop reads CASSFSSSEKLFF. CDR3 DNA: TGTGCCAGCAGTTTCTCCTCATCTGAAAAACTGTTTTTT.

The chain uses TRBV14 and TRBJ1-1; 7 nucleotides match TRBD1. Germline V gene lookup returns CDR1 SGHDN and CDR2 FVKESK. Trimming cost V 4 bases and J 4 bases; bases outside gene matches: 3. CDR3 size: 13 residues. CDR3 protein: CASSPQGFTEAFF. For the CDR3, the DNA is TGTGCCAGCAGCCCACAGGGGTTCACTGAAGCTTTCTTT.

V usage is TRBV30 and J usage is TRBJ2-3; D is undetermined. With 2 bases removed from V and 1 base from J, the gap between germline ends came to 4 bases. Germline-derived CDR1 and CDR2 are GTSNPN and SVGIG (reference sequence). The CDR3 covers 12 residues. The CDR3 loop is CAWSLGTDTQYF. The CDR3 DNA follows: TGTGCCTGGAGTTTGGGCACAGATACGCAGTATTTT.

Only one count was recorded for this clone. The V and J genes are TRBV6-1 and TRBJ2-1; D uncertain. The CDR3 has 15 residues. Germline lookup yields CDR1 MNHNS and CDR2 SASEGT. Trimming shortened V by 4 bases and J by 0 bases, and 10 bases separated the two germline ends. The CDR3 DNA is TGTGCCAGCAGTGCGGCCCCCGACTCCTACAATGAGCAGTTCTTC. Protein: CASSAAPDSYNEQFF.

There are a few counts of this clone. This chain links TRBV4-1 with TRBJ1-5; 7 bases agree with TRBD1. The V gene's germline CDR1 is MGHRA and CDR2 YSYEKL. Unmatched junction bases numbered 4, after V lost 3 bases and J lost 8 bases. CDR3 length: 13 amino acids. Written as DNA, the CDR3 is TGCGCCAGCAGCCAGGCTACAGGGGAGCCCCAGCATTTT. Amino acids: CASSQATGEPQHF.

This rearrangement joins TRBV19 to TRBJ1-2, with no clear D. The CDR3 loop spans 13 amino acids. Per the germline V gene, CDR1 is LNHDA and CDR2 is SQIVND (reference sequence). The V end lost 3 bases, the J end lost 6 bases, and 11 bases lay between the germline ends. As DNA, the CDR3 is TGTGCCAGTAGTATCTCCAGGCACGATGGCTACACCTTC. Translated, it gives CASSISRHDGYTF.

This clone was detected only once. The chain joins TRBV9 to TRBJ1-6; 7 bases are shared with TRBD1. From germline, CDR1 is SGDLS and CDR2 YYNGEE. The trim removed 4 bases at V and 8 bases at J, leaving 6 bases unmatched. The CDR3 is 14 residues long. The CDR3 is CASSQGGRDSPLHF. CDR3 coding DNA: TGTGCCAGCAGCCAGGGGGGGAGGGATTCACCCCTCCACTTT.

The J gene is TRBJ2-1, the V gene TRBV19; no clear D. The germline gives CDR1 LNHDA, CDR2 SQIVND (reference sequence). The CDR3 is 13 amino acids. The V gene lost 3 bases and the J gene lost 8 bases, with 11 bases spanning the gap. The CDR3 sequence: CASSIDLRYEQFF. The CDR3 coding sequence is TGTGCCAGTAGTATTGACCTCCGTTATGAGCAGTTCTTC. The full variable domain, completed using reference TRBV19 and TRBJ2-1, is DGGITQSPKYLFRKEGQNVTLSCEQNLNHDAMYWYRQDPGQGLRLIYYSQIVNDFQKGDIAEGYSVSREKKESFPLTVTSAQKNPTAFYLCASSIDLRYEQFFGPGTRLTVL.

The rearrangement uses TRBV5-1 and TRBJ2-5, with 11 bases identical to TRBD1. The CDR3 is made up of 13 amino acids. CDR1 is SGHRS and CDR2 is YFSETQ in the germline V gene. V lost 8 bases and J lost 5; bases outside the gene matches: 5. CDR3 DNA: TGCGCCAGTGGACAGGGGGCACGGGAGACCCAGTACTTC. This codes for CASGQGARETQYF.

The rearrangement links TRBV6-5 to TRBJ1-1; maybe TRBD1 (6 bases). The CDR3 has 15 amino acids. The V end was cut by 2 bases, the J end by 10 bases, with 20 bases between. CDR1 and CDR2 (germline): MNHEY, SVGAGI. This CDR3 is CASSYAEGGGAGAFF. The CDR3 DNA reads TGTGCCAGCAGTTACGCGGAAGGGGGGGGCGCGGGAGCTTTCTTT.

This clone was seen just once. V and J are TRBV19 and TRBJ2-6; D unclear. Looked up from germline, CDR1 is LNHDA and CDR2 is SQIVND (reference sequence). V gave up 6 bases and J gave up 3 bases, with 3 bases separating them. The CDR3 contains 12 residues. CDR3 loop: CASSIGANVLTF. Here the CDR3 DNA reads TGTGCCAGTAGCATTGGGGCCAACGTCCTGACTTTC.

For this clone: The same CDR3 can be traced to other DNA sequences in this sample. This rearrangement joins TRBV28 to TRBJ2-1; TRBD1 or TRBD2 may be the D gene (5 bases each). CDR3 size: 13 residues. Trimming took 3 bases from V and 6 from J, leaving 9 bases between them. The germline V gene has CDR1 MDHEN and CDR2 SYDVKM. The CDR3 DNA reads TGTGCCAGCAGTTTGGGTGGGGGCAATGAGCAGTTCTTC. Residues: CASSLGGGNEQFF.